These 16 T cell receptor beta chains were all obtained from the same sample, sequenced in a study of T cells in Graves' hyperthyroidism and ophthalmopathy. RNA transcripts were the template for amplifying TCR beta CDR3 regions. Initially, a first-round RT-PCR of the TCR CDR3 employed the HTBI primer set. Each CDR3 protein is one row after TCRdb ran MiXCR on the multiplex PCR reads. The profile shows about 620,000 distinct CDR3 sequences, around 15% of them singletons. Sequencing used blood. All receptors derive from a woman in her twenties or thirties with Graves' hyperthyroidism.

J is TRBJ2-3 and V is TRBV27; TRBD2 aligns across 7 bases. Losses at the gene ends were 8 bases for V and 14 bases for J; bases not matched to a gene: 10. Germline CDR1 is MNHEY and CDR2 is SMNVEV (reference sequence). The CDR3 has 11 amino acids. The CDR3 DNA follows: TGTGCCAGCTGGGGAGGGCCGGGTTGGTATTTT. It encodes CASWGGPGWYF.

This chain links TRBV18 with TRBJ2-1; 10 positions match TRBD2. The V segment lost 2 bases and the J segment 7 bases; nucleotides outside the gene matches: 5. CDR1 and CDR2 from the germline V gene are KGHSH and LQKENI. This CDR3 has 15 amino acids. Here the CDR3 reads CASSPLAGGENEQFF. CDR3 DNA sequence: TGTGCCAGCTCACCATTAGCGGGGGGCGAGAATGAGCAGTTCTTC. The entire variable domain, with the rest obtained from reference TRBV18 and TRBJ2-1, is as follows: NAGVMQNPRHLVRRRGQEARLRCSPMKGHSHVYWYRQLPEEGLKFMVYLQKENIIDESGMPKERFSAEFPKEGPSILRIQQVVRGDSAAYFCASSPLAGGENEQFFGPGTRLTVL.

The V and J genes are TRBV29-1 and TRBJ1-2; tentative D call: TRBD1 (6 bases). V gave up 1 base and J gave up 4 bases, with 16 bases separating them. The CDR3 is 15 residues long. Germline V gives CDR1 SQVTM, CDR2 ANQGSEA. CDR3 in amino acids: CSVEGDLQGGYGYTF. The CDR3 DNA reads TGCAGCGTTGAAGGGGACTTACAGGGTGGCTATGGCTACACCTTC.

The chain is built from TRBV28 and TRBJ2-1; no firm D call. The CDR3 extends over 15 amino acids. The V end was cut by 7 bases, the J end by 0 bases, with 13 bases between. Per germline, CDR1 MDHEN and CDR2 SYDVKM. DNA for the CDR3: TGTGCCAGCACCCGTGGTGCCCTCTCCTACAATGAGCAGTTCTTC. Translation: CASTRGALSYNEQFF.

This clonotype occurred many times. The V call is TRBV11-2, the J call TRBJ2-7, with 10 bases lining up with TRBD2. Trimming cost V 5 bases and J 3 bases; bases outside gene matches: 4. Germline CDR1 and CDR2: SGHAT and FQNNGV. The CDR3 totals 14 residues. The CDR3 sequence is CASSNSGRIYEQYF. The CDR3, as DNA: TGTGCCAGCAGCAATAGCGGGAGGATCTACGAGCAGTACTTC.

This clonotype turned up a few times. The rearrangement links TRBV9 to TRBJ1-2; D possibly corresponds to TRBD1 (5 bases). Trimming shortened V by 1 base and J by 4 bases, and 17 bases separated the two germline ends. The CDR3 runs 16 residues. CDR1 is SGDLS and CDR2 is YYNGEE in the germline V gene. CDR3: CASSVSPGGGSYGYTF. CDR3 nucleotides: TGTGCCAGCAGCGTATCTCCGGGGGGGGGTAGCTATGGCTACACCTTC.

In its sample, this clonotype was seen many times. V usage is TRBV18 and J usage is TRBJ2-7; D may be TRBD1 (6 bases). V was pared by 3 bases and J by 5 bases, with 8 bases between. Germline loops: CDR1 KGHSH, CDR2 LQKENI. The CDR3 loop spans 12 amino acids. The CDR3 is CASSPQGHEQYF. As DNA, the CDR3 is TGTGCCAGCTCACCTCAGGGGCACGAGCAGTACTTC.

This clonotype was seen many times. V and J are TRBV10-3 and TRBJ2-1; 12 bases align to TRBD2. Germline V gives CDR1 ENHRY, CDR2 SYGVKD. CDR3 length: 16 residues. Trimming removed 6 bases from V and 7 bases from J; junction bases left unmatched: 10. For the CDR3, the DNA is TGTGCCATCAGCACCGGACTAGCGGGAAGGGGTAATGAGCAGTTCTTC. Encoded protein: CAISTGLAGRGNEQFF.

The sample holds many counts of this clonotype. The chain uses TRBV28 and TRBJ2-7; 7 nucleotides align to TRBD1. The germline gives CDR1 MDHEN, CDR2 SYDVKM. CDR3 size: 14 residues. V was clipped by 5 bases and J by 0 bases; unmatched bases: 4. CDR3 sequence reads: CASSTGTVSYEQYF. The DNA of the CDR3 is TGTGCCAGCAGTACCGGGACAGTCTCCTACGAGCAGTACTTC.

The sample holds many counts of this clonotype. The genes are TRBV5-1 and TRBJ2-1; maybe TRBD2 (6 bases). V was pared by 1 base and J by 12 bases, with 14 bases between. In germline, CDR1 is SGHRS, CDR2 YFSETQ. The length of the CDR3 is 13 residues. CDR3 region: CASSLTAAGRQFF. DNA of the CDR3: TGCGCCAGCAGCTTGACTGCGGCGGGACGGCAGTTCTTC.

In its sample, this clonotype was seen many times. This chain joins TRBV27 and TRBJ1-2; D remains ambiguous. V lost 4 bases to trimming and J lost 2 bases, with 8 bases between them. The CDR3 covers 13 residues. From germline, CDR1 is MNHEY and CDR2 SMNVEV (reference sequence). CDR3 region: CASSYAANYGYTF. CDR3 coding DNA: TGTGCCAGCAGTTACGCAGCAAACTATGGCTACACCTTC.

The CDR3 is CASSVDRGVSPLHF. For the CDR3, the DNA is TGTGCCAGCAGTGTTGACAGGGGGGTTTCACCCCTCCACTTT. The chain combines TRBV6-4 with TRBJ1-6; 9 nucleotides line up with TRBD1. The V and J ends lost 4 bases and 9 bases, in that order; junction bases with no gene match: 4. CDR1 is MRHNA, CDR2 SNTAGT, per germline. The CDR3 covers 14 residues.

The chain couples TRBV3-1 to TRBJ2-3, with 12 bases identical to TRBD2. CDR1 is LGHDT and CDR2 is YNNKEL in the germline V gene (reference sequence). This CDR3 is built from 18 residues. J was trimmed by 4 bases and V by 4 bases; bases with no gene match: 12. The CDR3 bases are TGTGCCAGCAGCCTTCGACTAGCGGGAGATGTGAGGGCAGATACGCAGTATTTT. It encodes CASSLRLAGDVRADTQYF.

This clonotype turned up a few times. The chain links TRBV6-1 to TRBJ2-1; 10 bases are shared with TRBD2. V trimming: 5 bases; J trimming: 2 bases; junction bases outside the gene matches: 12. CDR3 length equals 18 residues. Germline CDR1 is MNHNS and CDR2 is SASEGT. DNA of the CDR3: TGTGCCAGCAGTTCGGGCGAATTACTAGCGGGAACCTACAATGAGCAGTTCTTC. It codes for CASSSGELLAGTYNEQFF.

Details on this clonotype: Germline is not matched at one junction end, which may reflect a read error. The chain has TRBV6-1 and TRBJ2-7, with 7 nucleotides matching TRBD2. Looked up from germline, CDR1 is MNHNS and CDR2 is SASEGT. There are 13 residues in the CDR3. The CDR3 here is CASSDTRDYEQYF. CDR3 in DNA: TGTGCCAGCAGTGATACGCGGGACTACGAACAGTACTTC.

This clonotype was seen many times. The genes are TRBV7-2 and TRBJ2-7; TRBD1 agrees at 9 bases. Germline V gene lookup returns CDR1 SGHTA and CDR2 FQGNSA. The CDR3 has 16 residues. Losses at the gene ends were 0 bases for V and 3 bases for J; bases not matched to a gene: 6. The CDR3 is CASSLASGTGFYEQYF. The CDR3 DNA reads TGTGCCAGCAGCTTAGCCTCCGGGACAGGGTTCTACGAGCAGTACTTC.